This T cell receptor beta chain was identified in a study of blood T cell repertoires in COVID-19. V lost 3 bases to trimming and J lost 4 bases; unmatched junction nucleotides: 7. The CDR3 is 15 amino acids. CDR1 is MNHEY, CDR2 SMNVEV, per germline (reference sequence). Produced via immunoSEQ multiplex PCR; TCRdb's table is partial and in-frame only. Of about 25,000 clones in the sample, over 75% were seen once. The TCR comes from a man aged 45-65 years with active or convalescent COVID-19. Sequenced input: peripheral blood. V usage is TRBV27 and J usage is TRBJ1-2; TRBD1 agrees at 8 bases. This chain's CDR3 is CASSFRGRASYGYTF. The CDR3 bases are TGTGCCAGCAGTTTCAGGGGGCGGGCTAGCTATGGCTACACCTTC.